The 21 T cell receptor beta chains presented below share a single source sample, sequenced in a study of post-analysis software for immune sequencing data. Overall study findings and caveats: Patients used roughly five TRBV segments, including TRBV5-6, TRBV5-1 and TRBV20-1, more often than controls.

Carried by the TCR beta cDNA libraries were unique molecular identifiers. TCRdb recomputed calls from the PCR reads with MiXCR, one row per CDR3 protein. In the table there are 820,000 or so distinct CDR3 sequences, roughly 50% of which are singletons. Antigen specificity for these receptors is unknown. The sample was blood. The receptors here all came from a girl aged 10-17 years with multiple sclerosis.

The table lists this clonotype with a few counts. This CDR3 is CASSLGSHSGMNFGEQYF. The CDR3 DNA follows: TGTGCCAGCAGCTTAGGGAGTCACAGCGGGATGAATTTCGGCGAGCAGTACTTC. The chain employs TRBV5-6 and TRBJ2-7, with 7 bases aligning to TRBD2. The CDR3 contains 18 residues. The V gene end was trimmed by 2 bases and the J gene end by 6 bases; junction bases not matched to a gene: 20. The germline V gene encodes CDR1 SGHDT and CDR2 YYEEEE.

J is TRBJ2-6 and V is TRBV6-1, with D possibly called TRBD1 or TRBD2 (5 bases each). V lost 6 bases to trimming and J lost 9 bases, with 18 bases between them. The CDR3 consists of 15 residues. Germline assignment: CDR1 MNHNS and CDR2 SASEGT. This chain's CDR3 is CASSPRGTGGNVLTF. CDR3 coding DNA: TGTGCCAGCAGCCCTCGAGGAACAGGAGGCAACGTCCTGACTTTC.

This rearrangement joins TRBV20-1 to TRBJ2-1; D is possibly TRBD1 (6 bases). Trimming removed 6 bases from V and 0 bases from J, with 33 bases in between. Germline CDR1 DFQATT, CDR2 SNEGSKA (reference sequence). The CDR3 has 21 residues. The CDR3 protein is CSAGAYRTWGTHASSYNEQFF. The CDR3 coding sequence is TGCAGTGCGGGGGCCTACCGCACCTGGGGGACCCATGCAAGCTCCTACAATGAGCAGTTCTTC.

This clonotype was observed a single time. The gene calls are TRBV5-6 and TRBJ1-6, with D hard to call. The length of the CDR3 is 12 residues. Deletions cut 4 bases from V and 9 bases from J, with 8 bases between. Germline lookup yields CDR1 SGHDT and CDR2 YYEEEE. The CDR3 nucleotides are TGTGCCAGCAGCCGTCTGGGTTCACCCCTCCACTTT. Translating it yields CASSRLGSPLHF.

This rearrangement joins TRBV29-1 to TRBJ2-5, with TRBD1 matching over 8 bases. CDR3 length equals 14 residues. Germline lookup yields CDR1 SQVTM and CDR2 ANQGSEA. Trimming at V came to 1 base and at J to 2 bases, leaving 3 bases not matched to a gene. The CDR3 DNA follows: TGCAGCGTTGAAGGACAGGGGACTCAAGAGACCCAGTACTTC. Translated, it gives CSVEGQGTQETQYF.

This sequence joins TRBV7-6 and TRBJ2-5; D is undetermined. V was cut by 0 bases and J by 2 bases, with 10 bases left in between. CDR3 size: 15 residues. Germline CDR1 is SGHVS and CDR2 is FNYEAQ. In nucleotides, the CDR3 is TGTGCCAGCAGCTTAGCGGTCTACCCACAAGAGACCCAGTACTTC. Protein: CASSLAVYPQETQYF. Supplemented by reference TRBV7-6 and TRBJ2-5, the full variable domain reads GAGVSQSPRYKVTKRGQDVALRCDPISGHVSLYWYRQALGQGPEFLTYFNYEAQQDKSGLPNDRFSAERPEGSISTLTIQRTEQRDSAMYRCASSLAVYPQETQYFGPGTRLLVL.

This clonotype was seen a handful of times. The rearrangement links TRBV12-3 or TRBV12-4 to TRBJ2-1; D possibly corresponds to TRBD2 (7 bases). The V end lost 2 bases, the J end lost 6 bases, and 14 bases lay between the germline ends. The CDR3 spans 15 residues. The CDR3 bases are TGTGCCAGCAGTTTACATGCGGGGGCTCTCAATGAGCAGTTCTTC. The encoded protein is CASSLHAGALNEQFF.

The CDR3 DNA is TGTGCCAGCCGAACCGGGACGGCCTCTTTTTACGAGCAGTACTTC. Translated: CASRTGTASFYEQYF. V usage is TRBV27 and J usage is TRBJ2-4, with D perhaps matching TRBD1 or TRBD2 (5 bases each). Gene TRBJ2-7 matches the end of the DNA better, so the J call may be wrong. The CDR3 is 15 residues long. Germline V gene lookup returns CDR1 MNHEY and CDR2 SMNVEV (reference sequence).

The chain recombines TRBV12-3 or TRBV12-4 with TRBJ2-7, with TRBD2 identical over 10 bases. This CDR3 is built from 13 residues. The V gene end was trimmed by 7 bases and the J gene end by 4 bases; junction bases not matched to a gene: 4. This CDR3 reads CASNSGGSYEQYF. Written as DNA, the CDR3 is TGTGCCAGCAATAGCGGGGGGTCTTACGAGCAGTACTTC.

The chain employs TRBV5-5 and TRBJ2-3, with TRBD1 matching over 8 bases. Trimming cost V 4 bases and J 7 bases; bases outside gene matches: 17. This CDR3 is 17 amino acids long. The V gene's germline CDR1 is SGHKS and CDR2 YYEKEE (reference sequence). The DNA of the CDR3 is TGTGCCAGCAGCCTGAAAGGGAGCAGGGGGCTCCCGTATACGCAGTATTTT. Translated: CASSLKGSRGLPYTQYF.

The table lists this clonotype with a few counts. V usage is TRBV10-3 and J usage is TRBJ1-1; D gene ambiguous. Trimming cost V 6 bases and J 2 bases, with 16 bases left between them. The CDR3 runs to 15 residues. CDR1 and CDR2 from the germline V gene are ENHRY and SYGVKD. The chain's CDR3 is CAIRRQENHNTEAFF. The DNA of the CDR3 is TGTGCCATCAGACGTCAGGAGAATCATAACACTGAAGCTTTCTTT.

A few counts support this clonotype. This chain links TRBV5-1 with TRBJ2-5, with 8 bases that match TRBD2. The J segment lost 3 bases and the V segment lost 3 bases, leaving 7 bases of the junction unmatched. Germline V gene lookup returns CDR1 SGHRS and CDR2 YFSETQ. There are 15 residues in the CDR3. This CDR3 reads CASSSTLAGKETQYF. DNA for the CDR3: TGCGCCAGCAGCTCGACTTTAGCGGGAAAAGAGACCCAGTACTTC.

The chain uses TRBV29-1 and TRBJ2-4; D possibly corresponds to TRBD2 (7 bases). Germline V gene data show CDR1 as SQVTM and CDR2 as ANQGSEA. Between the trimmed V and J ends, which lost 4 bases and 1 base, there was a span of 17 bases. The CDR3 consists of 16 residues. CDR3 amino acids: CSVGSPGGLAKNIQYF. The CDR3 region has the DNA TGCAGCGTTGGATCCCCGGGGGGCTTGGCCAAAAACATTCAGTACTTC.

The table lists this clonotype with a few counts. One junction end disagrees with the germline gene, perhaps due to a read error. The V gene is TRBV7-9, the J gene TRBJ2-1, with 7 bases matching TRBD1. CDR1 is SEHNR, CDR2 FQNEAQ, per germline (reference sequence). This CDR3 region has 15 residues. The CDR3 here is CASSLGQARGNEQFF. CDR3 nucleotide sequence: TGTGCCAGCAGTTTAGGACAGGCCCGAGGAAATGAGCAGTTCTTC.

This chain joins TRBV29-1 and TRBJ2-5; TRBD2 aligns across 7 bases. This CDR3 comprises 15 residues. With 3 bases clipped from V and 11 bases from J, the junction kept 18 bases outside the gene matches. Germline-derived CDR1 and CDR2 are SQVTM and ANQGSEA. The CDR3 DNA sequence: TGCAGCGTTGATTGGGGCAAAAGCGGGGCGCGGGAGCAGTACTTC. It encodes CSVDWGKSGAREQYF.

CDR3 sequence reads: CASSQDDSVYLAGEQYF. CDR3 nucleotide sequence: TGTGCCAGCAGCCAAGATGATTCGGTCTATCTGGCCGGCGAGCAGTACTTC. The chain has TRBV3-1 and TRBJ2-5; D uncertain. The J call may be mistaken, given a closer DNA end match to TRBJ2-7. Germline lookup yields CDR1 LGHDT and CDR2 YNNKEL (reference sequence). This CDR3 is built from 17 residues.

This chain connects TRBV20-1 to TRBJ2-1, with 13 bases fitting TRBD2. The junction had 6 bases not matched to a gene; V was cut back by 4 bases and J by 3 bases. Germline V gene lookup returns CDR1 DFQATT and CDR2 SNEGSKA (reference sequence). The CDR3 totals 16 residues. The CDR3 coding sequence is TGCAGTGCTACAGGACTAGCGGGAGTAAGCTACAATGAGCAGTTCTTC. This encodes CSATGLAGVSYNEQFF.

The V and J genes are TRBV9 and TRBJ2-5, with D tentatively TRBD1 (6 bases). The V end was cut by 3 bases, the J end by 7 bases, with 16 bases between. CDR3 size: 14 residues. Germline lookup yields CDR1 SGDLS and CDR2 YYNGEE. The CDR3 is CASSGVTGIGTQYF. The CDR3 DNA reads as TGTGCCAGCAGCGGAGTGACAGGTATCGGGACCCAGTACTTC.

This rearrangement joins TRBV7-6 to TRBJ2-5; weak D call: TRBD2 (5 bases). CDR1 is SGHVS and CDR2 is FNYEAQ in the germline V gene. This CDR3 has 12 amino acids. Trimming removed 8 bases at V and 4 bases at J, with 11 bases between. The chain's CDR3 is CASHGVGETQYF. Written as DNA, the CDR3 is TGTGCCAGCCACGGGGTGGGAGAGACCCAGTACTTC.

With respect to this clonotype: The junction differs from germline at one of its ends, possibly a read error. V gene TRBV6-6 combines with J gene TRBJ2-5, with D uncertain. The CDR3 length is 14 residues. Germline-derived CDR1 and CDR2 are MNHNY and SVGAGI (reference sequence). CDR3 loop: CAGSYESQQETQYF. The CDR3 DNA sequence: TGTGCCGGCAGTTACGAGTCTCAGCAAGAGACCCAGTACTTC.

This sequence joins TRBV12-3 or TRBV12-4 and TRBJ2-1, with 13 bases aligning to TRBD2. CDR3 size: 15 residues. The V and J ends lost 6 bases and 8 bases, in that order; junction bases with no gene match: 7. The DNA for the CDR3 is TGTGCCAGCAGCCGGACTAGCGGGAGCTGGGATGAGCAGTTCTTC. It yields the protein CASSRTSGSWDEQFF.